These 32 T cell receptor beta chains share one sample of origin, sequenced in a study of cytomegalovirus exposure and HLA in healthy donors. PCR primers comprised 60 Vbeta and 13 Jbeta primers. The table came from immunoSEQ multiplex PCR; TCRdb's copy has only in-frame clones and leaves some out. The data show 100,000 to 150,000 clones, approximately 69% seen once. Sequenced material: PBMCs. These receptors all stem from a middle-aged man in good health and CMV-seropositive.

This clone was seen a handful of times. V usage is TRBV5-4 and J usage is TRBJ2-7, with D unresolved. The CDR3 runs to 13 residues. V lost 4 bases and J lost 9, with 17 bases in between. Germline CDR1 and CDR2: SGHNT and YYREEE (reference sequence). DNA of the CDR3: TGTGCCAGCAGCCATCCCGATCGGTCGGGGCAGTACTTC. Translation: CASSHPDRSGQYF.

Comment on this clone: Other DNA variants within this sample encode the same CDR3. CDR3: CASSLASGYEQYF. CDR3 DNA: TGCGCCAGCAGCTTGGCTAGCGGCTACGAGCAGTACTTC. The rearrangement links TRBV5-1 to TRBJ2-7; TRBD2 aligns across 7 bases. Germline V gives CDR1 SGHRS, CDR2 YFSETQ. This CDR3 region has 13 residues. The V segment lost 0 bases and the J segment 3 bases; nucleotides outside the gene matches: 0.

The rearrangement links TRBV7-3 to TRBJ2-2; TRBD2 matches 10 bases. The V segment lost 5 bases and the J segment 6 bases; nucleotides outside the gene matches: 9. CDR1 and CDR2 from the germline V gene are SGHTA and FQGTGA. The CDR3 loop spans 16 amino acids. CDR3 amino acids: CASSPRGSGRAGELFF. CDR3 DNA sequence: TGTGCCAGCAGCCCCCGGGGGAGCGGGAGGGCCGGGGAGCTGTTTTTT.

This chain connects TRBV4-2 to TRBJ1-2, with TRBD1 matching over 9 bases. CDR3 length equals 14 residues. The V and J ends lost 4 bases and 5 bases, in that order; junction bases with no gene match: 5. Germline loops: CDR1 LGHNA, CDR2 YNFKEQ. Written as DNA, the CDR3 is TGTGCCAGCAGCCCTCGGGACAGGGAGTATGGCTACACCTTC. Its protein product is CASSPRDREYGYTF.

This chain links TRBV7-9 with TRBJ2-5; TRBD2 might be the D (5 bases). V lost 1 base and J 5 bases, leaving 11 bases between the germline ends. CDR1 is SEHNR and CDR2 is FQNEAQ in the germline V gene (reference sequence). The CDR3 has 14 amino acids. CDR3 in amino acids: CASSLVSEAETQYF. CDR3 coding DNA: TGTGCCAGCAGCTTAGTTTCGGAGGCGGAGACCCAGTACTTC. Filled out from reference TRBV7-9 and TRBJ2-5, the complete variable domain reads DTGVSQNPRHKITKRGQNVTFRCDPISEHNRLYWYRQTLGQGPEFLTYFQNEAQLEKSRLLSDRFSAERPKGSFSTLEIQRTEQGDSAMYLCASSLVSEAETQYFGPGTRLLVL.

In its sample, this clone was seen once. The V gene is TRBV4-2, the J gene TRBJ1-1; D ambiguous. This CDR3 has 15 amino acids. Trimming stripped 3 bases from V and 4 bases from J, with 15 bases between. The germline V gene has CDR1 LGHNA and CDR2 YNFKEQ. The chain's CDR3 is CASSQNQLAGTEAFF. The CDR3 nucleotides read TGTGCCAGCAGCCAGAACCAGTTAGCGGGCACTGAAGCTTTCTTT.

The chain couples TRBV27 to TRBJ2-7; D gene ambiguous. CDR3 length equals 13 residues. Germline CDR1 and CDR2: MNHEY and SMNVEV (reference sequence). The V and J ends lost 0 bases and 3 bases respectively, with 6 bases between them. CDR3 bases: TGTGCCAGCAGTTTATCGGCAGACTACGAGCAGTACTTC. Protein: CASSLSADYEQYF.

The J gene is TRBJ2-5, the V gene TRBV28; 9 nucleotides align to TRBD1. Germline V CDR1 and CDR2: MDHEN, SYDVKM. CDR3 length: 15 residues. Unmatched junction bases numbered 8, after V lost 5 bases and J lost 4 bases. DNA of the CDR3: TGTGCCAGCAGTCCCGGGACAGGGATGGTAGAGACCCAGTACTTC. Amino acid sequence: CASSPGTGMVETQYF. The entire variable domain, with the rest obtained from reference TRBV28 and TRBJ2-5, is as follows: DVKVTQSSRYLVKRTGEKVFLECVQDMDHENMFWYRQDPGLGLRLIYFSYDVKMKEKGDIPEGYSVSREKKERFSLILESASTNQTSMYLCASSPGTGMVETQYFGPGTRLLVL.

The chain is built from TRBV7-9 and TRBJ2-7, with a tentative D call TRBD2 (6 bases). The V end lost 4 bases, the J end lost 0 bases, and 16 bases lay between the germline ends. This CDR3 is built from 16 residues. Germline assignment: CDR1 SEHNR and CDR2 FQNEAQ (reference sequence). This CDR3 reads CASSSNRDSTSYEQYF. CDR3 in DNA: TGTGCCAGCAGCTCTAACCGGGACTCGACCTCCTACGAGCAGTACTTC.

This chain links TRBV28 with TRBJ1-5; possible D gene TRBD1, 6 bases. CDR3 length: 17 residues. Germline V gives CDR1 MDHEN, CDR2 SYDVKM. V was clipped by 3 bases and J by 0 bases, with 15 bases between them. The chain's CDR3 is CASSFTRGQFSNQPQHF. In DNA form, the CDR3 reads TGTGCCAGCAGTTTCACCCGAGGACAGTTTAGCAATCAGCCCCAGCATTTT.

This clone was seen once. CDR3 nucleotide sequence: TGTGCCAGTAGTATCGTGGACAGGGAGGGCAAAAACATTCAGTACTTC. Residues: CASSIVDREGKNIQYF. The chain employs TRBV19 and TRBJ2-4; TRBD1 might be the D (8 bases). CDR1 is LNHDA, CDR2 SQIVND, per germline (reference sequence). V was trimmed by 3 bases and J by 3 bases, leaving 15 bases between them. The CDR3 sequence is 16 residues long.

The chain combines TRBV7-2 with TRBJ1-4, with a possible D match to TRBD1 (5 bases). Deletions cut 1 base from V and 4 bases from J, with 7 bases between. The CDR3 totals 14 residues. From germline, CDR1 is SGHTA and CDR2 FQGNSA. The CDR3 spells CASSLGGGNEKLFF. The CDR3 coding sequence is TGTGCCAGCAGCTTAGGGGGCGGTAATGAAAAACTGTTTTTT.

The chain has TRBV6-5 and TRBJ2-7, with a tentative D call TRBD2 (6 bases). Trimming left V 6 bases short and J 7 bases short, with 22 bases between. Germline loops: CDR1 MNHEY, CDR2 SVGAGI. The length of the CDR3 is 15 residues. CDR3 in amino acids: CASSPLSVAGKEQYF. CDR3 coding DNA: TGTGCCAGCAGCCCCCTTTCGGTGGCGGGAAAAGAGCAGTACTTC.

CDR3 nucleotide sequence: TGTGCCAGCAGCCAGACAGGGGGCGCATATGACGATACGCAGTATTTT. The encoded protein is CASSQTGGAYDDTQYF. The V and J genes are TRBV13 and TRBJ2-3, with TRBD1 matching 10 bases. This CDR3 has 16 residues. The V segment lost 5 bases and the J segment 6 bases; nucleotides outside the gene matches: 11. Germline CDR1 and CDR2: PRHDT and FYEKMQ (reference sequence).

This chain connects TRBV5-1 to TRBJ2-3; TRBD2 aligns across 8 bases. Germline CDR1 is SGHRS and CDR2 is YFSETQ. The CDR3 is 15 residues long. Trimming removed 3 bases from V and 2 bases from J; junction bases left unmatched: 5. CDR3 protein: CASSSGTRITDTQYF. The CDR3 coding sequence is TGCGCCAGCAGCTCCGGGACTAGGATCACAGATACGCAGTATTTT.

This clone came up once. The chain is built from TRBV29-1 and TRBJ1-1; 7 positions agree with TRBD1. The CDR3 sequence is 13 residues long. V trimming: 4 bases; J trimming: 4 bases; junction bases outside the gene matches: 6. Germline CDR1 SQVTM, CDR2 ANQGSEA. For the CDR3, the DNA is TGCAGCGTTGTCCCCCCAGGGGGCACTGAAGCTTTCTTT. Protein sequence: CSVVPPGGTEAFF.

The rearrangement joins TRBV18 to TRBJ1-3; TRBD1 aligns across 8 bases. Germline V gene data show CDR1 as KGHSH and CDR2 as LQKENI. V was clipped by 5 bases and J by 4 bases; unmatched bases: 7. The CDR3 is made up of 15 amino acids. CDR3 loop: CASSLQGERGNTIYF. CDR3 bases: TGTGCCAGCTCATTACAGGGGGAGCGAGGAAACACCATATATTTT.

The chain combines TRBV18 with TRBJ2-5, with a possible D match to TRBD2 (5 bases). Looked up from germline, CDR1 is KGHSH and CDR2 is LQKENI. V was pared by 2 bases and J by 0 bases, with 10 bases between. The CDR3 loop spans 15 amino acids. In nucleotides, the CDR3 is TGTGCCAGCTCACCAGAACAGCGGAACCAAGAGACCCAGTACTTC. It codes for CASSPEQRNQETQYF.

As DNA, the CDR3 is TGTGCCAGCAGCTTCTTTCGAGCGGAGCAGTTCTTC. Translated: CASSFFRAEQFF. The chain recombines TRBV11-2 with TRBJ2-1; no firm D call. With 3 bases removed from V and 10 bases from J, the gap between germline ends came to 10 bases. CDR3 length equals 12 residues. Germline loops: CDR1 SGHAT, CDR2 FQNNGV.

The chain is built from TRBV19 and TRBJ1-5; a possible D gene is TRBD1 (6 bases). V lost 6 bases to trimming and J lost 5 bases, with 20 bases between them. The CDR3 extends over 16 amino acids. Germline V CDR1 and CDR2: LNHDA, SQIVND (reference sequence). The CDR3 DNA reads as TGTGCCAGTAGGGCCGGCTCAGGGGACACCCATCAGCCCCAGCATTTT. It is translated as CASRAGSGDTHQPQHF.

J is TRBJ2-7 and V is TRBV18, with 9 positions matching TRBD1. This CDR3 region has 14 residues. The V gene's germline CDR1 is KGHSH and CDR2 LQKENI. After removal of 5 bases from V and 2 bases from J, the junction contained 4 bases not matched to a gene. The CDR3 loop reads CASSTRTGAYEQYF. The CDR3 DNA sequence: TGTGCCAGCTCAACACGGACAGGGGCCTACGAGCAGTACTTC.

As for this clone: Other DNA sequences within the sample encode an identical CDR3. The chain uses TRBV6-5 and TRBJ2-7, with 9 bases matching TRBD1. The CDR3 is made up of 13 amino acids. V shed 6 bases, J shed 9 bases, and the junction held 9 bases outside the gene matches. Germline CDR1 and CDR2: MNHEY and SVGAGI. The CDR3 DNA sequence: TGTGCCAGCAGCTACAAGGACAGGGGCGGGCAGTACTTC. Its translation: CASSYKDRGGQYF.

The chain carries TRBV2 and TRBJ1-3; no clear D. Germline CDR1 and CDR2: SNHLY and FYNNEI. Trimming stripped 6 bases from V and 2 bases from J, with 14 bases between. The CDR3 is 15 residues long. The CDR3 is CASSWEIKAGNTIYF. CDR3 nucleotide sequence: TGTGCCAGCAGCTGGGAGATTAAAGCTGGAAACACCATATATTTT.

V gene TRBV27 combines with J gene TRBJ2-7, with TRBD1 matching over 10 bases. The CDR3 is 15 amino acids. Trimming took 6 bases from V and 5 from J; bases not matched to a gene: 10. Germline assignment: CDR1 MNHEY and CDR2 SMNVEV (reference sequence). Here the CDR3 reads CASRDGRDRGHEQYF. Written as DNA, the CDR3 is TGTGCCAGCAGGGACGGCCGGGACAGGGGCCACGAGCAGTACTTC.

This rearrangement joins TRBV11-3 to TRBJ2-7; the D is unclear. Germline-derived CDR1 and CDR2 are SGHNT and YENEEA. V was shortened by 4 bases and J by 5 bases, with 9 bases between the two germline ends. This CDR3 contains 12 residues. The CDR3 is CASSSNSNEQYF. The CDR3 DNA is TGTGCCAGCAGCTCCAATAGTAACGAGCAGTACTTC. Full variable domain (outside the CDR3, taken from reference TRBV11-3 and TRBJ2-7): EAGVVQSPRYKIIEKKQPVAFWCNPISGHNTLYWYLQNLGQGPELLIRYENEEAVDDSQLPKDRFSAERLKGVDSTLKIQPAELGDSAVYLCASSSNSNEQYFGPGTRLTVT.

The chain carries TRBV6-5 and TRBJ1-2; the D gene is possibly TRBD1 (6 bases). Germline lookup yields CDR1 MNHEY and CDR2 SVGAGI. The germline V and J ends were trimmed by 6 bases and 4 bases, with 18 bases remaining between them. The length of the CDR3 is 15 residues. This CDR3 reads CASSPSGRGTYGYTF. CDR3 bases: TGTGCCAGCAGCCCGTCGGGGAGGGGGACCTATGGCTACACCTTC.

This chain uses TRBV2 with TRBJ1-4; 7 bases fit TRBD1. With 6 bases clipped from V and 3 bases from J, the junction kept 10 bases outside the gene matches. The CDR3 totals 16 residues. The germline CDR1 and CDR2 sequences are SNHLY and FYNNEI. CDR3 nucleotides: TGTGCCAGCAGCCTCGAAGGGGGCGAGGCTAATGAAAAACTGTTTTTT. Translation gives CASSLEGGEANEKLFF.

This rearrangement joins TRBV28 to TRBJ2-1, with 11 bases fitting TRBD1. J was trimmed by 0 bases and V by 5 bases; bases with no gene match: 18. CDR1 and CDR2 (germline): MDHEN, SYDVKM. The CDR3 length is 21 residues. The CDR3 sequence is CASSGGQGGGIGGISYNEQFF. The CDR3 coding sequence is TGTGCCAGCAGTGGGGGACAGGGGGGCGGTATTGGCGGAATCTCCTACAATGAGCAGTTCTTC.

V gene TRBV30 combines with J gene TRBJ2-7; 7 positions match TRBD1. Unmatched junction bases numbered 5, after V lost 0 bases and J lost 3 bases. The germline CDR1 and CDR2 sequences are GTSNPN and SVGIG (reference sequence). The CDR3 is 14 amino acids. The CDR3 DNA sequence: TGTGCCTGGAGTGTAGGGCAGGGGGTCTACGAGCAGTACTTC. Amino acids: CAWSVGQGVYEQYF.

CDR3 in amino acids: CASSPDRGLYEQYF. Written as DNA, the CDR3 is TGTGCCAGCAGCCCGGACAGGGGGCTCTACGAGCAGTACTTC. The chain links TRBV5-5 to TRBJ2-7; 11 bases fit TRBD1. There are 14 residues in the CDR3. The germline CDR1 and CDR2 sequences are SGHKS and YYEKEE (reference sequence). V lost 4 bases and J lost 3; bases outside the gene matches: 3.

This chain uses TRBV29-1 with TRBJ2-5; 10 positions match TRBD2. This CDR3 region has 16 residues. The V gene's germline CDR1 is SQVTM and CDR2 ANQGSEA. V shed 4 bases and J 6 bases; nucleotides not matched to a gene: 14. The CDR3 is CSVGLLAGSGVKTQYF. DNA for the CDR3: TGCAGCGTTGGGCTACTAGCGGGGTCGGGGGTAAAGACCCAGTACTTC.

DNA of the CDR3: TGTGCCAGCAGCTTGCGCCGCAGGGAGCTGTTTTTT. Translating it yields CASSLRRRELFF. The chain joins TRBV7-2 to TRBJ2-2; no definite D call. Between the trimmed V and J ends, which lost 3 bases and 9 bases, there was a span of 8 bases. The CDR3 covers 12 residues. Germline CDR1 and CDR2: SGHTA and FQGNSA.